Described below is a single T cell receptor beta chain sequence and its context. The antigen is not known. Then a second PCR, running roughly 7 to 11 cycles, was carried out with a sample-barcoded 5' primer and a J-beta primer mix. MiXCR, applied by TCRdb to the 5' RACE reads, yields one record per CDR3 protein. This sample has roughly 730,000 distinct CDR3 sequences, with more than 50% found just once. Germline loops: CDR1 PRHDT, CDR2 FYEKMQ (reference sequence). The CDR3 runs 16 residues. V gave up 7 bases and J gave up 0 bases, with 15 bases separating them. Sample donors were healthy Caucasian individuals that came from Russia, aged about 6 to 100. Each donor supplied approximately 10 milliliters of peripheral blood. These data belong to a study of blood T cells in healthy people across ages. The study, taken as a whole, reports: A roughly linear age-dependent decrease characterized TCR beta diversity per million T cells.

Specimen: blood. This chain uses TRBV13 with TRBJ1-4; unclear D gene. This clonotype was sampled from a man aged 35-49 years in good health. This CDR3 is CASTKARAATNEKLFF. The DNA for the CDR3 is TGTGCCAGCACCAAGGCAAGGGCTGCAACTAATGAAAAACTGTTTTTT. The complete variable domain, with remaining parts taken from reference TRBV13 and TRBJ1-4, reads AAGVIQSPRHLIKEKRETATLKCYPIPRHDTVYWYQQGPGQDPQFLISFYEKMQSDKGSIPDRFSAQQFSDYHSELNMSSLELGDSALYFCASTKARAATNEKLFFGSGTQLSVL.